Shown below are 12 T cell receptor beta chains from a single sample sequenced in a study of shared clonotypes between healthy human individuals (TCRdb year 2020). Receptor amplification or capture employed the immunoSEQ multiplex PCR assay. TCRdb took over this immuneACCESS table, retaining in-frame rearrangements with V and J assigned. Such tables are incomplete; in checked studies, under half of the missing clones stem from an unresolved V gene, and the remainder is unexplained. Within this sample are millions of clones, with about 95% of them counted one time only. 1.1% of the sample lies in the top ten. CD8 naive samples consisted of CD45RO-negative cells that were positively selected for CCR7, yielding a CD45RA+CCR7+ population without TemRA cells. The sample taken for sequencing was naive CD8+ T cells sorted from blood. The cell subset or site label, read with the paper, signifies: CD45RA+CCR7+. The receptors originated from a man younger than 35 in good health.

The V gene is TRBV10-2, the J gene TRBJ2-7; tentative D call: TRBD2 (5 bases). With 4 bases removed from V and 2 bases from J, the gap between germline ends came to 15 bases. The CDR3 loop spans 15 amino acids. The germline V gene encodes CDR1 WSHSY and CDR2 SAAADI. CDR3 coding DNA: TGCGCCAGCAGTGGTGAGGGATCGAGCCCCTACGAGCAGTACTTC. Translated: CASSGEGSSPYEQYF.

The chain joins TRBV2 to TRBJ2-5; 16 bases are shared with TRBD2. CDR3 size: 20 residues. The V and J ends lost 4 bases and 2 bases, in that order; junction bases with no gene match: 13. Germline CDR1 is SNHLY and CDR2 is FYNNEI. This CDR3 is CASSAQGLAGGSVGQETQYF. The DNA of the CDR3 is TGTGCCAGCAGTGCACAGGGACTAGCGGGGGGGTCGGTGGGACAAGAGACCCAGTACTTC.

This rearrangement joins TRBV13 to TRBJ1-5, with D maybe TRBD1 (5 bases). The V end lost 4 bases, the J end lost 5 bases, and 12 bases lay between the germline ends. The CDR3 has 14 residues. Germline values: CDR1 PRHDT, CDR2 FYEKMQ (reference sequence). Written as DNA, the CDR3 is TGTGCCAGCAGCTCCGGACACGTTGATCAGCCCCAGCATTTT. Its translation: CASSSGHVDQPQHF.

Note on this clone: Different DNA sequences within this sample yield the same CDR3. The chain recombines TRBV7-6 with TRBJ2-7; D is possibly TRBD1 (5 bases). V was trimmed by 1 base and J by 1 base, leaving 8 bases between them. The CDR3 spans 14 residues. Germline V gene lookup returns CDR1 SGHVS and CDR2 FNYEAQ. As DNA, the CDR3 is TGTGCCAGCAGCTTAGGAGACAGTTCCTACGAGCAGTACTTC. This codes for CASSLGDSSYEQYF.

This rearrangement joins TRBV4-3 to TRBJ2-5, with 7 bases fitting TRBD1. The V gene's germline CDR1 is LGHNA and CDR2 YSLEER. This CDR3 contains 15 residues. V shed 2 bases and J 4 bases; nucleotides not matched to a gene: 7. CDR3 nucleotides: TGCGCCAGCAGCCAACTGACAGGGTCACCAGAGACCCAGTACTTC. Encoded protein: CASSQLTGSPETQYF.

The CDR3: CASSASSYEQYF. The CDR3 coding sequence is TGTGCCAGCAGCGCTAGCTCCTACGAGCAGTACTTC. The chain couples TRBV7-2 to TRBJ2-7; D is unclear. CDR3 length equals 12 residues. The V end lost 5 bases, the J end lost 0 bases, and 5 bases lay between the germline ends. Germline CDR1 reads SGHTA; CDR2 reads FQGNSA.

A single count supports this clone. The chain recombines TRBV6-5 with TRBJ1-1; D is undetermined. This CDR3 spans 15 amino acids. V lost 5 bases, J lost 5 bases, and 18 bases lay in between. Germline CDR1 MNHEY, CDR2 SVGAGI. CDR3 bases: TGTGCCAGCAGTCACCCGAGAGACAAAGGAACTGAAGCTTTCTTT. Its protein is CASSHPRDKGTEAFF.

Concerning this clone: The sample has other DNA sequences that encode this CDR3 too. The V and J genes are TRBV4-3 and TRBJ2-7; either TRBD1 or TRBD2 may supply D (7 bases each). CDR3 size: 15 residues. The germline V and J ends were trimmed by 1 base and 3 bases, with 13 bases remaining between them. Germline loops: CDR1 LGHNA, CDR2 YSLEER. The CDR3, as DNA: TGCGCCAGCAGCCAAGGCTCAGGGGGGGTCTACGAGCAGTACTTC. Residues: CASSQGSGGVYEQYF.

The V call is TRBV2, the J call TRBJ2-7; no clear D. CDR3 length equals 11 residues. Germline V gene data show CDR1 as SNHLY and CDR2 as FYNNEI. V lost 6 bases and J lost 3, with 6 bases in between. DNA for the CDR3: TGTGCCAGCAGCCAGAGCTACGAGCAGTACTTC. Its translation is CASSQSYEQYF.

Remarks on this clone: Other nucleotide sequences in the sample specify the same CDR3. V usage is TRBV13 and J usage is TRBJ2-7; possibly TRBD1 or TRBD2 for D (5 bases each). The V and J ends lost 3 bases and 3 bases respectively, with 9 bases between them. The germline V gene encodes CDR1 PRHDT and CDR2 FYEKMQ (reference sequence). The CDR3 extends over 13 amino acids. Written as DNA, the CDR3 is TGTGCCAGCAGCTTGGGGACGAACTACGAGCAGTACTTC. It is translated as CASSLGTNYEQYF.

CDR3 region: CAWSGSGTVYNEQFF. The CDR3 coding sequence is TGTGCCTGGAGTGGATCCGGGACAGTCTACAATGAGCAGTTCTTC. This sequence joins TRBV30 and TRBJ2-1, with 7 positions matching TRBD1. This CDR3 has 15 residues. V shed 1 base, J shed 3 bases, and the junction held 6 bases outside the gene matches. In germline, CDR1 is GTSNPN, CDR2 SVGIG (reference sequence).

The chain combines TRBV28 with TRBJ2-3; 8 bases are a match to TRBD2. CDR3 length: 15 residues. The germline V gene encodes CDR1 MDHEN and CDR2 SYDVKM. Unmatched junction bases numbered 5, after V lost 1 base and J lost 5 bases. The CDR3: CASSLFGGAGDTQYF. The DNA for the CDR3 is TGTGCCAGCAGTTTATTCGGGGGGGCCGGAGATACGCAGTATTTT.